Listed here are 10 T cell receptor beta chains from one sample, sequenced in a study of CD8 T cells in Susac syndrome. RNA totalling about 0.45 to 1 ug underwent reverse transcription with random hexamers. Each CDR3 protein gets one entry after TCRdb re-called the immunoSEQ multiplex PCR reads with MiXCR. The table records about 180,000 distinct CDR3 sequences, about 94% of them present only once. Material: CD4+ T cells from PBMCs. The source of these receptors is a human donor with Susac syndrome.

This clonotype was observed a few times. V gene TRBV12-3 or TRBV12-4 combines with J gene TRBJ1-1, with D unclear. CDR3 length: 13 residues. With 2 bases removed from V and 6 bases from J, the gap between germline ends came to 10 bases. The CDR3 is CASSLIRGAEAFF. CDR3 DNA: TGTGCCAGCAGTTTAATTCGGGGAGCTGAAGCTTTCTTT.

This chain uses TRBV25-1 with TRBJ2-3, with TRBD2 matching 10 bases. Germline lookup yields CDR1 MGHDK and CDR2 SYGVNS. V was clipped by 9 bases and J by 7 bases; unmatched bases: 7. The CDR3 covers 13 residues. DNA for the CDR3: TGTGCCAGTCTCAGCGGGGGGGCGAATACGCAGTATTTT. Its translation: CASLSGGANTQYF. Drawing the rest from reference TRBV25-1 and TRBJ2-3, the complete variable domain is EADIYQTPRYLVIGTGKKITLECSQTMGHDKMYWYQQDPGMELHLIHYSYGVNSTEKGDLSSESTVSRIRTEHFPLTLESARPSHTSQYLCASLSGGANTQYFGPGTRLTVL.

DNA of the CDR3: TGTGCCAGCACCTCAATGGAGACAGGGGATGGCTACACCTTC. Its translation: CASTSMETGDGYTF. This rearrangement joins TRBV6-2 or TRBV6-3 to TRBJ1-2, with 8 positions matching TRBD1. The CDR3 loop spans 14 amino acids. The germline CDR1 and CDR2 sequences are MNHEY and SVGEGT. V shed 7 bases, J shed 6 bases, and the junction held 10 bases outside the gene matches.

This clonotype was recorded once. This chain connects TRBV2 to TRBJ2-7; D not certain. The V and J ends lost 6 bases and 2 bases respectively, with 14 bases between them. This CDR3 region has 14 residues. CDR1 is SNHLY, CDR2 FYNNEI, per germline. The CDR3 reads CASSPPGITYEQYF. The DNA of the CDR3 is TGTGCCAGCAGCCCCCCAGGCATCACCTACGAGCAGTACTTC. The full variable domain, completed using reference TRBV2 and TRBJ2-7, is EPEVTQTPSHQVTQMGQEVILRCVPISNHLYFYWYRQILGQKVEFLVSFYNNEISEKSEIFDDQFSVERPDGSNFTLKIRSTKLEDSAMYFCASSPPGITYEQYFGPGTRLTVT.

The V and J genes are TRBV4-1 and TRBJ2-7; no clear D gene. Per germline, CDR1 MGHRA and CDR2 YSYEKL. The CDR3 runs to 11 residues. Trimming took off 7 bases at V and 5 bases at J, with 9 bases between the two ends. CDR3 coding DNA: TGCGCCAGCACCACGTCGGACGAGCAGTACTTC. Its protein is CASTTSDEQYF.

CDR3 region: CASSLNWGSLAEAFF. The DNA for the CDR3 is TGCGCCAGCAGCTTGAATTGGGGTTCGTTAGCTGAAGCTTTCTTT. The chain links TRBV5-1 to TRBJ1-1, with no clear D. CDR3 length equals 15 residues. V lost 1 base and J 6 bases, leaving 16 bases between the germline ends. Germline V gene sequence: CDR1 SGHRS, CDR2 YFSETQ.

The rearrangement joins TRBV12-3 or TRBV12-4 to TRBJ1-1, with TRBD1 matching 9 bases. CDR3 size: 18 residues. Trimming cost V 1 base and J 2 bases; bases outside gene matches: 11. The CDR3 nucleotides read TGTGCCAGCAGTTTAGGGTCACGGGGGGGACAGGGTAACACTGAAGCTTTCTTT. It encodes CASSLGSRGGQGNTEAFF.

The rearrangement uses TRBV25-1 and TRBJ1-4, with no clear D. The CDR3 runs 12 residues. Germline V gene sequence: CDR1 MGHDK, CDR2 SYGVNS. V was shortened by 2 bases and J by 8 bases, with 6 bases between the two germline ends. For the CDR3, the DNA is TGTGCCAGCAGTGAAGTGAGAGAAAAACTGTTTTTT. Translation: CASSEVREKLFF.

The chain carries TRBV15 and TRBJ1-5, with D maybe TRBD1 (6 bases). V was trimmed by 0 bases and J by 5 bases, leaving 14 bases between them. Germline CDR1 LNHNV, CDR2 YYDKDF (reference sequence). The CDR3 contains 16 residues. The CDR3 sequence: CATSRDLGTPDQPQHF. Written as DNA, the CDR3 is TGTGCCACCAGCAGAGATCTCGGGACACCAGATCAGCCCCAGCATTTT.

V gene TRBV20-1 combines with J gene TRBJ2-1; D call uncertain. Germline CDR1 and CDR2: DFQATT and SNEGSKA (reference sequence). This CDR3 has 14 amino acids. V was shortened by 5 bases and J by 0 bases, with 11 bases between the two germline ends. The CDR3 nucleotides read TGCAGTGCTGGACCCTCTATCTCCTACAATGAGCAGTTCTTC. This encodes CSAGPSISYNEQFF.